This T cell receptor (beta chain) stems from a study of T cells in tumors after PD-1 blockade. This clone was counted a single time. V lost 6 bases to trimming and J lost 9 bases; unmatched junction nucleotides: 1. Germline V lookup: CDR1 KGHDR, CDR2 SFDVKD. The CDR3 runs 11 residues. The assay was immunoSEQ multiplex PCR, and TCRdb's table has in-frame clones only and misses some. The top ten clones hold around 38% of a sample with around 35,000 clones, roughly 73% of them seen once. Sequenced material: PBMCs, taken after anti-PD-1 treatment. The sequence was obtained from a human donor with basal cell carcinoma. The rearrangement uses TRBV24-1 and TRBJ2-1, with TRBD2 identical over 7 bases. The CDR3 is CATSTGGEQFF. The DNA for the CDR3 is TGTGCCACCAGTACGGGGGGTGAGCAGTTCTTC.